The next 18 T cell receptor beta chains were all read from a single sample in a study of T-cell memory formation after mild COVID-19. TCRdb called the 5' RACE reads again in MiXCR, with one record for every CDR3 protein. The table lists 250,000 to 300,000 distinct CDR3 sequences, about 17% of them singletons. The sample consisted of PBMCs or a T cell subset sorted from them (not recorded which). These receptors came from a man aged 18 to 35 who had mild COVID-19 (a few samples of this study predate the infection). Cell type and time point are not known.

This clonotype was seen only a few times. V is TRBV9 and J is TRBJ2-3; TRBD2 is a possible D gene (5 bases). This CDR3 has 16 amino acids. CDR1 is SGDLS and CDR2 is YYNGEE in the germline V gene. V lost 3 bases to trimming and J lost 0 bases, with 14 bases between them. The CDR3 is CASSDEGFASTDTQYF. CDR3 DNA sequence: TGTGCCAGCAGCGACGAGGGCTTCGCTAGCACAGATACGCAGTATTTT.

This clonotype has more than one count but fewer than ten. J is TRBJ2-5 and V is TRBV30; D is unclear. CDR1 and CDR2 from the germline V gene are GTSNPN and SVGIG (reference sequence). With 3 bases removed from V and 1 base from J, the gap between germline ends came to 12 bases. The CDR3 sequence is 14 residues long. As DNA, the CDR3 is TGTGCCTGGAGCCTAAACGGGCTCCAAGAGACCCAGTACTTC. Its translation: CAWSLNGLQETQYF.

This chain links TRBV5-8 with TRBJ2-2, with D possibly TRBD2 on 6 matching bases. The CDR3 sequence is 16 residues long. The V gene's germline CDR1 is SGHTS and CDR2 YDEGEE. The V end was cut by 3 bases, the J end by 2 bases, with 14 bases between. CDR3 residues: CASSSTAGINTGELFF. The DNA for the CDR3 is TGTGCCAGCAGCTCCACCGCGGGGATAAACACCGGGGAGCTGTTTTTT.

The chain couples TRBV2 to TRBJ2-1; TRBD2 aligns across 7 bases. The V and J ends lost 8 bases and 12 bases, in that order; junction bases with no gene match: 7. Germline-derived CDR1 and CDR2 are SNHLY and FYNNEI. This CDR3 region has 11 residues. The CDR3 nucleotides are TGTGCCAGCTCCCGGGGGGATATGCAGTTCTTC. It translates to CASSRGDMQFF.

The table lists this clonotype with a few counts. The rearrangement joins TRBV5-1 to TRBJ2-6; no clear D gene. The CDR3 is 16 residues long. CDR1 SGHRS and CDR2 YFSETQ come from the germline V gene. Between the trimmed V and J ends, which lost 0 bases and 2 bases, there was a span of 9 bases. CDR3 in DNA: TGCGCCAGCAGCTTGGTGTCCGGAGCTGGGGCCAACGTCCTGACTTTC. This gives the protein CASSLVSGAGANVLTF.

This chain links TRBV4-2 with TRBJ2-5; 7 bases fit TRBD2. Losses at the gene ends were 3 bases for V and 4 bases for J; bases not matched to a gene: 8. The length of the CDR3 is 15 residues. CDR1 is LGHNA and CDR2 is YNFKEQ in the germline V gene. The DNA of the CDR3 is TGTGCCAGCAGCCAGGGCGGGAGCTTGGGAGAGACCCAGTACTTC. Translating it yields CASSQGGSLGETQYF.

The gene calls are TRBV24-1 and TRBJ1-5, with D possibly TRBD1 on 6 matching bases. Trimming took off 3 bases at V and 6 bases at J, with 11 bases between the two ends. From germline, CDR1 is KGHDR and CDR2 SFDVKD. The CDR3 has 14 amino acids. The CDR3: CATSDPGAVQPQHF. The DNA for the CDR3 is TGTGCCACCAGTGATCCGGGGGCCGTTCAGCCCCAGCATTTT.

This clonotype has a handful of counts. The V and J genes are TRBV5-1 and TRBJ2-5, with D tentatively TRBD1 or TRBD2 (5 bases each). Germline V gives CDR1 SGHRS, CDR2 YFSETQ. The CDR3 runs to 17 residues. V lost 0 bases, J lost 1 base, and 16 bases lay in between. As DNA, the CDR3 is TGCGCCAGCAGCTTGGCCGGTCATCCGGGACCCCAAGAGACCCAGTACTTC. It yields the protein CASSLAGHPGPQETQYF.

The sample holds a few counts of this clonotype. The gene calls are TRBV18 and TRBJ2-7, with TRBD1 matching over 8 bases. The germline gives CDR1 KGHSH, CDR2 LQKENI. This CDR3 spans 14 amino acids. The V gene end was trimmed by 4 bases and the J gene end by 3 bases; junction bases not matched to a gene: 5. CDR3 sequence: CASSLSGTGYEQYV. The CDR3 nucleotides read TGTGCCAGCTCACTATCCGGGACAGGCTACGAGCAGTACGTC.

This chain joins TRBV13 and TRBJ1-1; D is undetermined. V lost 2 bases and J lost 6, with 10 bases in between. CDR3 length equals 13 residues. Germline loops: CDR1 PRHDT, CDR2 FYEKMQ (reference sequence). CDR3: CASSLFRVAEAFF. The CDR3 nucleotides read TGTGCCAGCAGCTTATTCCGGGTCGCTGAAGCTTTCTTT.

The chain is built from TRBV20-1 and TRBJ2-3; no firm D call. V lost 1 base, J lost 8 bases, and 10 bases lay in between. The CDR3 is made up of 12 amino acids. Germline CDR1 is DFQATT and CDR2 is SNEGSKA (reference sequence). The CDR3 loop is CSARVDLGTQYF. For the CDR3, the DNA is TGCAGTGCTAGAGTTGATCTAGGTACGCAGTATTTT.

This chain connects TRBV7-9 to TRBJ2-5, with 14 bases that match TRBD2. CDR3 length: 15 amino acids. V was pared by 6 bases and J by 3 bases, with 3 bases of the junction left unmatched. Germline CDR1 is SEHNR and CDR2 is FQNEAQ (reference sequence). CDR3 sequence (DNA): TGTGCCAGCAGGCCGGGACTAGCGGGGGAAGAGACCCAGTACTTC. Protein product: CASRPGLAGEETQYF. Supplemented by reference TRBV7-9 and TRBJ2-5, the full variable domain reads DTGVSQNPRHKITKRGQNVTFRCDPISEHNRLYWYRQTLGQGPEFLTYFQNEAQLEKSRLLSDRFSAERPKGSFSTLEIQRTEQGDSAMYLCASRPGLAGEETQYFGPGTRLLVL.

This chain connects TRBV5-1 to TRBJ2-3; possibly TRBD1 for D (6 bases). Germline V gene data show CDR1 as SGHRS and CDR2 as YFSETQ. There are 15 residues in the CDR3. Trimming took 7 bases from V and 2 from J, leaving 17 bases between them. The CDR3 DNA reads TGCGCCAGCGGGAACTCCGGGACACTCACAGATACGCAGTATTTT. This gives the protein CASGNSGTLTDTQYF.

The rearrangement links TRBV14 to TRBJ1-6; D might be TRBD1 (6 bases). CDR1 and CDR2 from the germline V gene are SGHDN and FVKESK. Trimming took 4 bases from V and 8 from J, leaving 9 bases between them. This CDR3 has 13 residues. The CDR3 DNA reads TGTGCCAGCAGCCCGCACAGGGATTCACCCCTCCACTTT. It is translated as CASSPHRDSPLHF. Variable domain in full (rest from reference TRBV14 and TRBJ1-6): EAGVTQFPSHSVIEKGQTVTLRCDPISGHDNLYWYRRVMGKEIKFLLHFVKESKQDESGMPNNRFLAERTGGTYSTLKVQPAELEDSGVYFCASSPHRDSPLHFGNGTRLTVT.

J is TRBJ2-5 and V is TRBV7-2; D possibly uses TRBD1 or TRBD2 (5 bases each). This CDR3 contains 14 residues. Trimming cost V 5 bases and J 1 base, with 11 bases left between them. Germline-derived CDR1 and CDR2 are SGHTA and FQGNSA. The chain's CDR3 is CASSALGTQETQYF. In nucleotides, the CDR3 is TGTGCCAGCAGCGCCCTAGGGACCCAAGAGACCCAGTACTTC.

The gene calls are TRBV18 and TRBJ2-3; TRBD2 agrees at 8 bases. CDR3 length: 17 amino acids. CDR1 is KGHSH and CDR2 is LQKENI in the germline V gene. J was trimmed by 4 bases and V by 3 bases; bases with no gene match: 12. The CDR3 loop is CASSPPTSATLPDTQYF. DNA for the CDR3: TGTGCCAGCTCACCGCCGACTAGCGCGACGCTTCCAGATACGCAGTATTTT.

This clonotype was detected only a few times. The V call is TRBV6-2 or TRBV6-3, the J call TRBJ2-7; D perhaps matches TRBD1 (6 bases). The germline gives CDR1 MNHEY, CDR2 SVGEGT. This CDR3 has 14 residues. V was pared by 6 bases and J by 3 bases, with 15 bases between. The chain's CDR3 is CASRTEDSLYEQYV. DNA for the CDR3: TGTGCCAGCAGGACAGAGGACAGCCTCTACGAGCAGTACGTC.

This clonotype was detected a few times. The V gene is TRBV6-2 or TRBV6-3, the J gene TRBJ2-3, with D hard to call. The V end lost 8 bases, the J end lost 1 base, and 7 bases lay between the germline ends. This CDR3 comprises 12 residues. CDR1 and CDR2 from the germline V gene are MNHEY and SVGEGT. As DNA, the CDR3 is TGTGCCAGCGTGTCGCGCACAGATACGCAGTATTTT. Its protein product is CASVSRTDTQYF.